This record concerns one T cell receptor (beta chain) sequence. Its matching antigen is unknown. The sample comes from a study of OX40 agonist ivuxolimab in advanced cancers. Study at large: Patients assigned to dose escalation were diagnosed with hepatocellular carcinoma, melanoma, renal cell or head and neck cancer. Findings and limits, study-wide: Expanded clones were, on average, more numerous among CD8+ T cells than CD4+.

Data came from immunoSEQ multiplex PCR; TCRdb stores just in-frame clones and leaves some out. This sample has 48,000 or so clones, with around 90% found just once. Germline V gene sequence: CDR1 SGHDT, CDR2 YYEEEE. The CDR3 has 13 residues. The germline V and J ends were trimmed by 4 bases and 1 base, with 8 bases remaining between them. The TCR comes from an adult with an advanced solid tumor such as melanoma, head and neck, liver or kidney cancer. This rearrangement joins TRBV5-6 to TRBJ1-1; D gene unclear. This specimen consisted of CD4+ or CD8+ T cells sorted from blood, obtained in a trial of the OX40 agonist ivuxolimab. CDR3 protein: CASSGWENTEAFF. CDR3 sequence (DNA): TGTGCCAGCAGCGGCTGGGAGAACACTGAAGCTTTCTTT.